The entry that follows covers one T cell receptor (beta chain) sequence. Antigen specificity is unknown. This entry belongs to a study of cytomegalovirus exposure and HLA in healthy donors. The primer mix had 60 Vbeta and 13 Jbeta primers. Here immunoSEQ multiplex PCR was the method, and the copy in TCRdb shows in-frame clones only, minus some. In all, the sample yields more than 60,000 clones. Study-level findings and limits: In all likelihood, a cluster of highly shared sequence variants was a sequencing artifact.

Sequencing input: PBMCs. The sequence derives from a boy between 10 and 17 years old in good health and CMV-seronegative.

The CDR3 is CASSLKGGTGNEQYF. CDR3 DNA: TGTGCCAGCAGCTTAAAAGGGGGGACAGGGAACGAGCAGTACTTC. This chain links TRBV11-2 with TRBJ2-7; 9 nucleotides match TRBD1. The CDR3 is made up of 15 amino acids. Germline V gives CDR1 SGHAT, CDR2 FQNNGV. V lost 2 bases and J lost 5; bases outside the gene matches: 7.